This TCR beta chain appears in the sequencing data of a study of OX40 agonist ivuxolimab in advanced cancers. Study overall: Allowance was made for prior anti-PD-1, anti-PD-L1 or anti-CTLA-4 therapy, and around 41% had some. Study conclusions and caveats: Mean expanded clone counts were higher in CD8+ than CD4+ T cells.

V was cut by 6 bases and J by 4 bases, with 12 bases left in between. The germline V gene has CDR1 SNHLY and CDR2 FYNNEI. The CDR3 contains 13 residues. A word on this clone: What it binds is not known.

Here immunoSEQ multiplex PCR was the method, and the copy in TCRdb shows in-frame clones only, minus some. Among 60,000 or so clones listed, about 89% were seen once. The clonotype originates from an adult with an advanced solid tumor such as melanoma, head and neck, liver or kidney cancer. The sample consisted of CD4+ or CD8+ T cells sorted from blood, taken in a trial of the OX40 agonist ivuxolimab. This chain links TRBV2 with TRBJ1-1; D unresolved. CDR3 DNA sequence: TGTGCCAGCAGGCAGGACGGACTCACTGAAGCTTTCTTT. Translated: CASRQDGLTEAFF.